One sample yielded the 3 T cell receptor beta chains listed below, sequenced in a study of blood T cell repertoires in COVID-19. Method: immunoSEQ multiplex PCR; TCRdb's copy keeps in-frame clones and lacks some. The sample holds tens of thousands of clones; over 75% are singletons and the top ten take more than 14%. Sample: peripheral blood. The receptors here all came from a woman aged 70-85 years with acute or convalescent COVID-19.

The rearrangement links TRBV6-5 to TRBJ2-7, with TRBD2 matching over 8 bases. The CDR3 is made up of 13 amino acids. V lost 2 bases, J lost 7 bases, and 4 bases stayed unmatched. Germline CDR1 is MNHEY and CDR2 is SVGAGI. This CDR3 is CASSYTSGSEQYV. The CDR3 coding sequence is TGTGCCAGCAGTTACACTAGCGGAAGTGAGCAGTACGTC.

The chain employs TRBV4-1 and TRBJ1-2; D is ambiguous. Germline V gene lookup returns CDR1 MGHRA and CDR2 YSYEKL. CDR3 length equals 14 residues. Trimming left V 4 bases short and J 4 bases short, with 13 bases between. The CDR3 DNA reads as TGCGCCAGCAGCCCCATCACGGGAATCTATGGCTACACCTTC. Its translation is CASSPITGIYGYTF.

The CDR3 protein is CASSQPGSLVLHF. In nucleotides, the CDR3 is TGTGCCAGTAGTCAACCAGGCTCTTTGGTCCTCCACTTT. V gene TRBV19 combines with J gene TRBJ1-6; D gene ambiguous. This CDR3 has 13 residues. V lost 5 bases and J lost 15, with 17 bases in between. CDR1 and CDR2 from the germline V gene are LNHDA and SQIVND (reference sequence).